This TCR beta chain was identified during a study of blood T cell repertoires in COVID-19 (dated by TCRdb to 2020 to 2022). Regarding the complete study: The collaborator samples originated in the United States, Italy and Spain and spanned the acute and convalescent phases of COVID-19. The prospective study material was composed of cDNA or gDNA derived from T cells, B-cell-depleted T cells, or PBMCs. Deeply sampled blood TCRbeta repertoires from subjects exposed to, actively infected with, or recovered from COVID-19 were included in the dataset. The repertoires were released in a freely available public database meant as a resource for research on the immune response to SARS-CoV-2. The samples were drawn from the first 160 participants of the ongoing ImmuneRACE study and from roughly 1,300 subjects provided by 6 global collaborators. The sample metadata nearly always contained a de-identified subject ID, COVID-19 status, age in years and sex. Where available, HLA class I and class II types were obtained from metadata supplied by the sample provider rather than from assay-based typing. What the work shows at the level of the full study, not this receptor alone: How much clinical and demographic metadata was included differed by source and by participant, and the metadata was provided uncurated.

TCRbeta CDR3 regions were amplified from genomic DNA using the immunoSEQ Assay, a bias-controlled multiplex PCR. The authors' analysis ran thus. The number of nucleated cells in each sample was estimated from the amplification of reference gene primers within the assay. Sequence reads were collapsed and filtered to measure the absolute abundance of every unique TCRbeta CDR3 rearrangement. For each sample, productive Simpson clonality was calculated as the square root of Simpson's diversity index across productive rearrangements. Held by TCRdb, this immuneACCESS table contains in-frame sequences only and omits some clones. Under half of the omission traces to an unresolved V gene where checked; the cause of the rest is unknown. Clone size and V and J calls were adopted from that table, with D and trimming inferred from the DNA. The sample table contains around 100,000 clones; only one count was recorded for around 84% of them. The ten largest make up about 18% of the sample.

V sheds 2 bases and J sheds 3 bases, leaving 8 bases between their ends. CDR1 and CDR2 are read off the germline V gene as SGHRS and YFSETQ. Inclusive of the bounding cysteine and phenylalanine, the CDR3 is 13 residues long. Here the CDR3 DNA is all that survives: 39 bases in frame from base 1. This clone was counted between two and nine times. Its antigen remains undetermined. Base qualities are not recorded, but no much larger clone differs from it by a single base. The collaborating institutions used their own protocols to collect whole blood in K2EDTA tubes. Collaborator samples were shipped for TCRbeta analysis as frozen whole blood, isolated PBMCs, or DNA extracted from either sample type.

The receptor chain draws on TRBV5-1 and TRBJ1-1; TRBD1 is a possible D gene, resting on 5 matching bases. Material: peripheral blood. This clonotype was sampled from a woman aged 60-75 years with acute or convalescent COVID-19. The DNA sequence is TGCGCCAGCAGCTTTCAGGGTGACACTGAAGCTTTCTTT. Its translation reads: CASSFQGDTEAFF.